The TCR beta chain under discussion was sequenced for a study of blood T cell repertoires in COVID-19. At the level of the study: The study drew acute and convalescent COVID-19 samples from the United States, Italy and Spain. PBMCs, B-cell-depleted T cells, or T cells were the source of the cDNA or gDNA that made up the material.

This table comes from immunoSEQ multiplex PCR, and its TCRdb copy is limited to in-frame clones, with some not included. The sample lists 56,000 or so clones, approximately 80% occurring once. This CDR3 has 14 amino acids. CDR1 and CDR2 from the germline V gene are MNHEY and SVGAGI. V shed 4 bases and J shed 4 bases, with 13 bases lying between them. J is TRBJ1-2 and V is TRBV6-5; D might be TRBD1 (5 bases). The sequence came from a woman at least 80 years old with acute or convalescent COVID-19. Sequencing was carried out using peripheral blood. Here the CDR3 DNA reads TGTGCCAGCAGTTCTCCAGGGCAGGTCTATGGCTACACCTTC. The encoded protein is CASSSPGQVYGYTF.